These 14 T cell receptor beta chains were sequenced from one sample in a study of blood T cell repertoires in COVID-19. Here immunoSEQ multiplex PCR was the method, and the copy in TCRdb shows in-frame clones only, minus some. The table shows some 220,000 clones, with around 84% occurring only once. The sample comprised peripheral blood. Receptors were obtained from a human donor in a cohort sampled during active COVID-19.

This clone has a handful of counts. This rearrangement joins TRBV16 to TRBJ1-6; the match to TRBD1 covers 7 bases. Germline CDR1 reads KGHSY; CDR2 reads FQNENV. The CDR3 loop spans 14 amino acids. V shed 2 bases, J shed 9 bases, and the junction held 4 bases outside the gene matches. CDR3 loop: CASSQPGQSSPLHF. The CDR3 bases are TGTGCCAGCAGCCAACCGGGACAGAGTTCACCCCTCCACTTT.

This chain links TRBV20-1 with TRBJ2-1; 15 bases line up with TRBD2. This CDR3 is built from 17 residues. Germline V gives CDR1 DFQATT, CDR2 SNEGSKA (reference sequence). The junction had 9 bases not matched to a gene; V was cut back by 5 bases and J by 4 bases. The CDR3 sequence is CSAGGLAGGLRYNEQFF. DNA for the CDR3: TGCAGTGCTGGTGGACTAGCGGGGGGGCTTCGTTACAATGAGCAGTTCTTC.

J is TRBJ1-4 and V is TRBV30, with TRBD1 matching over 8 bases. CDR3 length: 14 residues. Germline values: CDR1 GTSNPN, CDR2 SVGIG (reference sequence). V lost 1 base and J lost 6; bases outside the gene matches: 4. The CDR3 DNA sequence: TGTGCCTGGAGTGACAGGGGGAGGGATGAAAAACTGTTTTTT. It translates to CAWSDRGRDEKLFF.

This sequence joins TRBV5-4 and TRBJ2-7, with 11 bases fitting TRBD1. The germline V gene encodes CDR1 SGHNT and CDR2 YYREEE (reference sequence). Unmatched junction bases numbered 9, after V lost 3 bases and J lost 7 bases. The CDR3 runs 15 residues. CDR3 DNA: TGTGCCAGCAGCTGGGCGGGACAGGGGGAGCTGGAGCAGTACTTC. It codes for CASSWAGQGELEQYF.

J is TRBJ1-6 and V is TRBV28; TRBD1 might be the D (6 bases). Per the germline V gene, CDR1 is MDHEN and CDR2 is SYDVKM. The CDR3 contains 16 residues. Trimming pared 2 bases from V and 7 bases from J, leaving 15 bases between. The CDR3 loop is CASSLSSGDTNSPLHF. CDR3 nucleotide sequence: TGTGCCAGCAGTTTAAGCTCCGGGGACACAAATTCACCCCTCCACTTT.

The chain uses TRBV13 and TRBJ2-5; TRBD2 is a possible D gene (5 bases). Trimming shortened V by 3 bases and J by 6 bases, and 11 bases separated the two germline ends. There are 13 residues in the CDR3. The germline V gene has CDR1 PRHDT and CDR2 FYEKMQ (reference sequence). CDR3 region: CASSLGFGKTQYF. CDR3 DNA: TGTGCCAGCAGCTTGGGCTTCGGGAAGACCCAGTACTTC.

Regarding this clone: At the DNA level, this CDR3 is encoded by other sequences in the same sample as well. The CDR3 loop is CASSLGQNTEAFF. Here the CDR3 DNA reads TGTGCCAGCAGCTTGGGACAGAACACTGAAGCTTTCTTT. This chain connects TRBV7-2 to TRBJ1-1; possibly TRBD1 for D (6 bases). Trimming shortened V by 3 bases and J by 1 base, and 6 bases separated the two germline ends. CDR1 and CDR2 from the germline V gene are SGHTA and FQGNSA. The CDR3 runs 13 residues.

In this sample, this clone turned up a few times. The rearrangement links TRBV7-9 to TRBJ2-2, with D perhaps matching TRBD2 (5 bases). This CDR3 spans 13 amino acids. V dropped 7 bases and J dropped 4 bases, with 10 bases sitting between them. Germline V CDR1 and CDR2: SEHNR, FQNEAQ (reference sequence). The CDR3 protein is CASNTRGTGELFF. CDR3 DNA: TGTGCCAGCAACACCCGGGGCACCGGGGAGCTGTTTTTT.

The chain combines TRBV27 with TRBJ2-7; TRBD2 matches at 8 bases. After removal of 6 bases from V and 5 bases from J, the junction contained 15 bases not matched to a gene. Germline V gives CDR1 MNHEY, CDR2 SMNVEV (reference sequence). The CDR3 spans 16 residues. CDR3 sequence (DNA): TGTGCCAGCAGCTACGGGAGCGGGGGCAAGGGGGACGAGCAGTACTTC. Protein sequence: CASSYGSGGKGDEQYF.

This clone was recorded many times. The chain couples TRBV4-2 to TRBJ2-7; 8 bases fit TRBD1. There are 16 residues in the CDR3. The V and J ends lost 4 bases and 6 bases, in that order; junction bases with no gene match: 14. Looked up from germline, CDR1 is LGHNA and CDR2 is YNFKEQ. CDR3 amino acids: CASSRFRGQGAAEQYF. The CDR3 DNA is TGTGCCAGCAGCCGTTTCCGGGGGCAGGGGGCCGCCGAGCAGTACTTC.

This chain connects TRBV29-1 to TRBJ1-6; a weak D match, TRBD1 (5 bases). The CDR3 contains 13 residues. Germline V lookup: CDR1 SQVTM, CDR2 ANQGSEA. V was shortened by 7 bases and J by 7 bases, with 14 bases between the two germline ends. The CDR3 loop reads CSASGGPNSPLHF. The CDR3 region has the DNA TGCAGCGCGTCGGGGGGACCAAATTCACCCCTCCACTTT. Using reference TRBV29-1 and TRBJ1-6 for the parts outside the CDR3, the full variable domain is SAVISQKPSRDICQRGTSLTIQCQVDSQVTMMFWYRQQPGQSLTLIATANQGSEATYESGFVIDKFPISRPNLTFSTLTVSNMSPEDSSIYLCSASGGPNSPLHFGNGTRLTVT.

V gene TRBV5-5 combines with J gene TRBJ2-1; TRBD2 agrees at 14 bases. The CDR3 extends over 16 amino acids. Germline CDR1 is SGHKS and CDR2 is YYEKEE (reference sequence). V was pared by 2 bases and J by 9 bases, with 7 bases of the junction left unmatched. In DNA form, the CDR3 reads TGTGCCAGCAGCTTAGGACTAGCGGGAGGTGTAGGTGAGCAGTTCTTC. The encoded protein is CASSLGLAGGVGEQFF. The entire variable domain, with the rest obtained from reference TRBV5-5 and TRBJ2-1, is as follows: DAGVTQSPTHLIKTRGQQVTLRCSPISGHKSVSWYQQVLGQGPQFIFQYYEKEERGRGNFPDRFSARQFPNYSSELNVNALLLGDSALYLCASSLGLAGGVGEQFFGPGTRLTVL.

This chain's CDR3 is CASSLGQGSDTQYF. For the CDR3, the DNA is TGTGCCAGTAGTCTAGGACAGGGGTCAGATACGCAGTATTTT. The rearrangement uses TRBV19 and TRBJ2-3; 9 nucleotides match TRBD1. The ends lost 5 bases at V and 4 bases at J; junction bases unmatched: 4. The germline CDR1 and CDR2 sequences are LNHDA and SQIVND (reference sequence). CDR3 length equals 14 residues.

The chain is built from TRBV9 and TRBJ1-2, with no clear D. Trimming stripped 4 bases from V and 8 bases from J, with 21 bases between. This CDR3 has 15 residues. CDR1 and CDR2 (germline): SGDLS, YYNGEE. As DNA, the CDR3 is TGTGCCAGCAGCTCTAGAGTATGGGGAGGGCTAGGCTACACCTTC. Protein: CASSSRVWGGLGYTF.